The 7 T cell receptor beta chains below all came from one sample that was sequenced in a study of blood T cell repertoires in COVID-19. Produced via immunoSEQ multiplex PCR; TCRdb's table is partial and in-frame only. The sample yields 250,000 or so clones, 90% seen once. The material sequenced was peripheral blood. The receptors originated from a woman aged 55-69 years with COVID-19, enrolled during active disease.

The DNA for the CDR3 is TGTGCCAGCAGCTTAACCCAGGACACGACTGAAGCTTTCTTT. This sequence encodes CASSLTQDTTEAFF. V usage is TRBV7-3 and J usage is TRBJ1-1; tentatively, D is TRBD1 (5 bases). V shed 0 bases and J shed 5 bases, with 10 bases lying between them. Per the germline V gene, CDR1 is SGHTA and CDR2 is FQGTGA. The CDR3 is 14 amino acids.

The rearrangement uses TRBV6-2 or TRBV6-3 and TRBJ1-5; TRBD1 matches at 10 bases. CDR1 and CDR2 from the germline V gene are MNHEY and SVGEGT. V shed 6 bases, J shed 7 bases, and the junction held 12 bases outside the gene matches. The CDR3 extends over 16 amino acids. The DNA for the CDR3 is TGTGCCAGCAGCCGGTCCGGGACAGGGGTGAGACAGCCCCAGCATTTT. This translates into CASSRSGTGVRQPQHF.

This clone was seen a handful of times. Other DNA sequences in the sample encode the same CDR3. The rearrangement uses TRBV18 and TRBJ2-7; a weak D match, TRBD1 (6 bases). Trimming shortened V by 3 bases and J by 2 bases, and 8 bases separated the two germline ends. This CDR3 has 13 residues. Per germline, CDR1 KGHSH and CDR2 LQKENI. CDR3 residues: CASSPSGAYEQYF. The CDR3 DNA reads TGTGCCAGCTCACCCTCAGGGGCCTACGAGCAGTACTTC.

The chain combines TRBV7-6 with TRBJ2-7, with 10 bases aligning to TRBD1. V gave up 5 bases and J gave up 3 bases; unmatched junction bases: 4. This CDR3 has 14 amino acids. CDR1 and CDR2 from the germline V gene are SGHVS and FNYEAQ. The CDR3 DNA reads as TGTGCCAGCAGCCCCCGGGACAGGGGCTACGAGCAGTACTTC. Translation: CASSPRDRGYEQYF.

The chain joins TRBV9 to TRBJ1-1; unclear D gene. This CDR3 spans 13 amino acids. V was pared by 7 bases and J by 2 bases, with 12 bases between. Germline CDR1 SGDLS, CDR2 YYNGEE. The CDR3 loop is CASGEWENTEAFF. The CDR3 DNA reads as TGTGCCAGCGGGGAGTGGGAAAACACTGAAGCTTTCTTT.

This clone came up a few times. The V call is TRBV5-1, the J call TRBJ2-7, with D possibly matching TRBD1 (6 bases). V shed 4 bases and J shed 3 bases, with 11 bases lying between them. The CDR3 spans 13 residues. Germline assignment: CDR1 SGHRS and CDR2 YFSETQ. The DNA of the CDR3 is TGCGCCAGCAGCGATGGGGGCTTCTACGAGCAGTACTTC. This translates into CASSDGGFYEQYF.

As DNA, the CDR3 is TGCGCCAGCAGCTTGACGCCAGCGAGGCACTCAGATACGCAGTATTTT. It is translated as CASSLTPARHSDTQYF. V is TRBV5-1 and J is TRBJ2-3; D gene ambiguous. Trimming cost V 1 base and J 4 bases, with 16 bases left between them. From germline, CDR1 is SGHRS and CDR2 YFSETQ. The CDR3 is made up of 16 amino acids.